Presented here are 14 T cell receptor beta chains from one specimen sequenced in a study of vaccination and CD4 T cells after COVID-19. The treatment is: approximately 9-day PBMC culture with coronavirus spike peptide pools or control peptides (ViraFEST assay). With the Oncomine TCR Beta short-read assay, DNA from cultured CD4+ T cells was sequenced. TCRdb re-derived calls from the PCR reads in MiXCR, one entry per CDR3 protein. The data show fewer than 15,000 distinct CDR3 sequences, with about three fifths seen just once and approximately 12% held by the top ten. These receptors' targets are unknown. Sequenced: CD4+ T cells from blood, cultured in vitro. The receptors come from a human donor who had recovered from COVID-19.

The rearrangement uses TRBV7-3 and TRBJ1-2; D gene unclear. V was shortened by 5 bases and J by 0 bases, with 7 bases between the two germline ends. In germline, CDR1 is SGHTA, CDR2 FQGTGA. The length of the CDR3 is 13 residues. The CDR3 coding sequence is TGTGCCAGCAGCCCTCAGCCTAACTATGGCTACACCTTC. Its translation is CASSPQPNYGYTF.

The gene calls are TRBV19 and TRBJ2-5, with a tentative D call TRBD2 (5 bases). Germline V gives CDR1 LNHDA, CDR2 SQIVND (reference sequence). The CDR3 extends over 12 amino acids. Trimming removed 7 bases at V and 3 bases at J, with 9 bases between. The CDR3 DNA sequence: TGTGCCAGTATGGACTGGAAAGAGACCCAGTACTTC. Protein: CASMDWKETQYF.

The chain has TRBV6-1 and TRBJ1-2; D gene ambiguous. The CDR3 sequence is 13 residues long. V lost 5 bases and J 7 bases, leaving 14 bases between the germline ends. Germline loops: CDR1 MNHNS, CDR2 SASEGT. CDR3 DNA sequence: TGTGCCAGCAGTCACGACCTCCCGGGTGGCTACACCTTC. Amino acid sequence: CASSHDLPGGYTF.

The CDR3 sequence: CASSLATSGTEAFF. The CDR3 DNA reads TGCGCCAGCAGCTTGGCCACGTCGGGGACTGAAGCTTTCTTT. The chain uses TRBV5-1 and TRBJ1-1; D is unclear. Trimming cost V 0 bases and J 5 bases, with 11 bases left between them. This CDR3 region has 14 residues. Germline loops: CDR1 SGHRS, CDR2 YFSETQ.

V and J are TRBV7-2 and TRBJ2-1; possibly TRBD2 for D (5 bases). CDR3 size: 14 residues. The germline gives CDR1 SGHTA, CDR2 FQGNSA. With 1 base removed from V and 8 bases from J, the gap between germline ends came to 12 bases. CDR3 DNA sequence: TGTGCCAGCAGCTTAGAGATCGGAGGCCATGAGCAGTTCTTC. It translates to CASSLEIGGHEQFF.

This clonotype was detected only once. V and J are TRBV6-5 and TRBJ2-3; 7 bases agree with TRBD2. J was trimmed by 2 bases and V by 2 bases; bases with no gene match: 7. This CDR3 region has 16 residues. Germline CDR1 MNHEY, CDR2 SVGAGI. CDR3 loop: CASSYLSGPYTDTQYF. In DNA form, the CDR3 reads TGTGCCAGCAGTTACCTTAGCGGGCCATACACAGATACGCAGTATTTT.

This rearrangement joins TRBV4-1 to TRBJ2-5; tentatively, D is TRBD2 (5 bases). CDR1 and CDR2 from the germline V gene are MGHRA and YSYEKL. This CDR3 has 17 residues. V was cut by 3 bases and J by 4 bases, with 21 bases left in between. DNA of the CDR3: TGCGCCAGCAGCCAGCCCTATCGGGGTGGTGAAGGAGAGACCCAGTACTTC. It codes for CASSQPYRGGEGETQYF.

The chain links TRBV11-2 to TRBJ2-7; D could derive from TRBD1 or TRBD2 (6 bases each). This CDR3 spans 14 amino acids. CDR1 and CDR2 (germline): SGHAT, FQNNGV. Deletions cut 4 bases from V and 2 bases from J, with 12 bases between. CDR3 sequence: CASSSTRGAYEQYF. The CDR3 DNA is TGTGCCAGCAGCTCGACTAGGGGGGCCTACGAGCAGTACTTC.

The chain has TRBV15 and TRBJ1-2; tentative D call: TRBD1 (5 bases). The CDR3 extends over 16 amino acids. Per the germline V gene, CDR1 is LNHNV and CDR2 is YYDKDF (reference sequence). V dropped 0 bases and J dropped 6 bases, with 17 bases sitting between them. The CDR3: CATSRDLGGRRDGYTF. CDR3 nucleotides: TGTGCCACCAGCAGAGATCTTGGAGGGCGCAGGGATGGCTACACCTTC.

The V and J genes are TRBV28 and TRBJ1-6, with a possible D match to TRBD1 (6 bases). The CDR3 totals 15 residues. The germline CDR1 and CDR2 sequences are MDHEN and SYDVKM. V was pared by 5 bases and J by 9 bases, with 17 bases between. CDR3 coding DNA: TGTGCCAGCAGTACAAATCGGGGGCTCGGTTCACCCCTCCACTTT. Translation gives CASSTNRGLGSPLHF.

This clonotype occurred a few times. The chain employs TRBV7-9 and TRBJ2-7; D is ambiguous. V lost 1 base and J 7 bases, leaving 8 bases between the germline ends. The length of the CDR3 is 12 residues. Germline V gene sequence: CDR1 SEHNR, CDR2 FQNEAQ (reference sequence). The CDR3 is CASSLVVTEQYF. CDR3 in DNA: TGTGCCAGCAGCTTAGTAGTAACGGAGCAGTACTTC.

V gene TRBV2 combines with J gene TRBJ1-6; TRBD1 matches 7 bases. The CDR3 runs to 15 residues. The ends lost 6 bases at V and 7 bases at J; junction bases unmatched: 9. Germline V gives CDR1 SNHLY, CDR2 FYNNEI. The CDR3 spells CASSAQGGTNSPLHF. The CDR3 nucleotides are TGTGCCAGCAGCGCTCAGGGGGGTACGAATTCACCCCTCCACTTT.

This clonotype was seen only a few times. The V call is TRBV15, the J call TRBJ1-4; unclear D gene. The germline V gene has CDR1 LNHNV and CDR2 YYDKDF (reference sequence). V was pared by 3 bases and J by 2 bases, with 7 bases between. The CDR3 sequence is 14 residues long. The CDR3 loop is CATSRRTTNEKLFF. CDR3 sequence (DNA): TGTGCCACCAGCAGGAGGACGACTAATGAAAAACTGTTTTTT.

The rearrangement uses TRBV29-1 and TRBJ2-3; D remains unclear. Looked up from germline, CDR1 is SQVTM and CDR2 is ANQGSEA. This CDR3 contains 12 residues. V lost 5 bases and J 2 bases, leaving 8 bases between the germline ends. The CDR3 bases are TGCAGCGTTTCCCAAACCACAGATACGCAGTATTTT. Encoded protein: CSVSQTTDTQYF.